This T cell receptor (beta chain) was documented in a study of patients and donors after allogeneic stem cell transplantation. Germline V gene data show CDR1 as LGHDT and CDR2 as YNNKEL (reference sequence). The CDR3 spans 12 residues. V shed 3 bases and J shed 2 bases, with 2 bases lying between them. This clonotype was found a few times. Via MiXCR, TCRdb re-called the RT-PCR reads, giving one row per CDR3 protein. The data hold about 960,000 distinct CDR3 sequences, with roughly 17% observed a single time. Sequencing was carried out using blood, either unsorted or a sorted T cell fraction (not recorded which). This TCR was recovered from a human donor who was either an allogeneic HSCT recipient or a stem cell or donor lymphocyte infusion donor (not recorded which). It is not recorded whose cells these are; they may come from a transplant donor. This sequence joins TRBV3-1 and TRBJ2-1; no definite D call. The chain's CDR3 is CASSQTYNEQFF. CDR3 bases: TGTGCCAGCAGCCAGACCTACAATGAGCAGTTCTTC.